The clone carrying this T cell receptor beta chain was observed many times. MiXCR was run by TCRdb on the 5' RACE reads, yielding one entry per CDR3 protein. The sample lists about 520,000 distinct CDR3 sequences; 20% to 25% were seen once. The sample originates from a study of identical twins. Deletions cut 0 bases from V and 2 bases from J, with 7 bases between. The CDR3 sequence is 14 residues long. Germline V gene data show CDR1 as KGHSH and CDR2 as LQKENI. The sample was also reused in another study, on T cells expressing NK-cell markers.

Sequencing input: CD4+ T cells sorted from blood. This TCR was sampled from a woman aged 18-35 years in good health. The V and J genes are TRBV18 and TRBJ1-1; D not resolved. CDR3 nucleotide sequence: TGTGCCAGCTCACCACCGCGGGGAAACACTGAAGCTTTCTTT. Its translation is CASSPPRGNTEAFF.